A single T cell receptor (beta chain) is shown here with its context. The specificity of this receptor is unknown. The input lacks base qualities; no much larger clone sits a single base away. In the paper's terms, the treatment or condition label means: randomized to nivolumab then ipilimumab (arm A) or the reverse (arm B). None of the trial patients had been given prior DNA-damaging chemotherapy. Thawed PBMCs were sorted on a FACS Aria II flow cytometer to isolate live CD3+CD8+ cells negative for CD19 and CD56. Samples were obtained from patients with melanoma enrolled in CheckMate 064, a randomized, open-label phase II trial of sequential checkpoint blockade. Leukapheresis was used to collect peripheral blood mononuclear cells, which were then purified with Ficoll-Paque and frozen in human serum with roughly 10% DMSO. Immediately after sorting, the purity of sorted blood CD3+CD8+ cells was verified to be >95%, after which DNA was extracted.

The immunoSEQ Assay was used to immunosequence TCRbeta CDR3 regions from genomic DNA. Prior to high-throughput sequencing, genomic DNA was amplified by bias-controlled multiplex PCR. From the authors' description of their analysis: To quantify the absolute abundance of each unique TCRbeta CDR3 region, the sequences were collapsed and filtered. Clonality was defined as 1 minus Pielou's evenness and was calculated using productive rearrangements only. Clones with significantly greater frequencies in on-treatment versus baseline samples were identified using a previously published method. The source is immuneACCESS, and TCRdb retained only in-frame sequences with V and J called. Part of the clones is not carried over; for the studies checked, unresolved V genes explain less than half of this, and the remainder is unexplained. That table supplies the V and J calls and clone size; D and trimming were determined from the DNA. The table for this sample lists roughly 20,000 clones; around 66% of them were counted only once. The ten largest clonotypes hold roughly 12% of the sample.

The junction shows trimming of 0 bases on V and 5 bases on J, plus 11 bases between the germline ends. From the germline V gene, CDR1 is SGDLS and CDR2 is YYNGEE. The CDR3 measures 14 amino acids from cysteine to phenylalanine. The entry retains the CDR3 DNA only, 42 bases that are in frame from base 1. The data were obtained in a study of sequential checkpoint blockade in melanoma (dated by TCRdb to between 2018 and 2020). Background for the entire study: Patients were randomized 1:1 to first-line nivolumab followed by ipilimumab (arm A) or ipilimumab followed by nivolumab (arm B). Both trial sequences were followed by maintenance nivolumab. Here is what the overall study found, with its caveats: Larger, independent patient cohorts are needed to validate the response-prediction model that combines TCR metrics and mutation burden.

Here the sequenced sample was CD8+ T cells sorted from blood (inferred from file names), taken from a patient given nivolumab and ipilimumab in sequence. The TCR comes from a human donor with melanoma. The chain was built from TRBV9 and TRBJ1-1; possibly the D gene is TRBD1, per 5 matching bases. The sequenced DNA is TGTGCCAGCAGCGTAGGTGGGGGGGGGACTGAAGCTTTCTTT. Translated, this gives CASSVGGGGTEAFF.